The source of this T cell receptor beta chain is a study of blood T cell repertoires in COVID-19. At the level of the study: Spain, Italy and the United States supplied samples that represented acute and convalescent COVID-19. T cells, B-cell-depleted T cells, or PBMCs supplied cDNA or gDNA.

Germline V gives CDR1 SGHTA, CDR2 FQGNSA. The CDR3 covers 16 residues. The V end was cut by 1 base, the J end by 4 bases, with 14 bases between. Per the original methods: Amplifying reference gene primers gave estimates of nucleated cell counts. Generated by immunoSEQ multiplex PCR, the TCRdb table keeps only in-frame clones and is missing some. Clonal size and the V and J genes are those of that table, whereas D and trimming came from the DNA. The table has 130,000 to 150,000 clones, under 90% seen once. Sequencing was done on a sample of peripheral blood. The TCR sequence derives from a human donor in a cohort sampled during active COVID-19. The chain joins TRBV7-2 to TRBJ1-5; TRBD1 might be the D (5 bases). The CDR3 bases are TGTGCCAGCAGCTTAGGGGTCGGTCAGGGTAATCAGCCCCAGCATTTT. As protein: CASSLGVGQGNQPQHF.